Listed below are T cell receptor beta chains from one sample, sequenced in a study of blood T cell repertoires in COVID-19. TCRdb keeps only in-frame clones here, not all; method: immunoSEQ multiplex PCR. The data contain some 180,000 clones, approximately 85% of them singletons. The sequenced sample was PBMCs or T cells enriched from blood (not recorded which). The receptors here all came from a man in his forties who had recovered from COVID-19. Both conserved end residues are part of each CDR3.

TRBJ1-2	TRBV9	CASSEGGKQGYGYTF
TRBJ2-7	TRBV4-1	CASSQEWREVPYEQYF
TRBJ1-5	TRBV5-1	CASSLTGEGNQPQHF
TRBJ1-1	TRBV30	CAWSDQRRNTEAFF
TRBJ2-2	TRBV27	CASSLEGVGTGELFF
TRBJ1-5	TRBV7-2	CASNQQRGGQPQHF
TRBJ1-5	TRBV30	CAWSVPQHNQPQHF
TRBJ2-1	TRBV7-2	CASSLQSGSYNEQFF
TRBJ2-1	TRBV15	CATSNRDNEQFF
TRBJ1-1	TRBV5-6	CASSFGPTGNTEAFF
TRBJ2-6	TRBV9	CASSVRGVFSGANVLTF
TRBJ2-1	TRBV10-3	CAISTSTSGRVNEQFF
TRBJ2-3	TRBV18	CASSPGLLGGGGTDTQYF
TRBJ1-1	TRBV27	CASSTPQGRTEAFF
TRBJ2-5	TRBV6-1	CASSEAGGRETQYF
TRBJ2-3	TRBV29-1	CSVEGPVLADTQYF
TRBJ1-3	TRBV19	CARRPSPRALRSGNTIYF
TRBJ1-4	TRBV7-8	CASSFPLQGAANEKLFF
TRBJ2-1	TRBV5-1	CASSLDAGVGSYNEQFF
TRBJ2-1	TRBV29-1	CSVERQTSYNEQFF
TRBJ1-3	TRBV5-1	CASAQGSSGNTIYF
TRBJ1-1	TRBV5-5	CASSSRDAGNTEAFF
TRBJ2-2	TRBV28	CASSTRTRSNTGELFF
TRBJ2-7	TRBV2	CASSEGALGYEQYF
TRBJ1-6	TRBV25-1	CASSPKGQWYSPLHF
TRBJ2-5	TRBV5-1	CASSLNQEWETQYF
TRBJ1-1	TRBV11-2	CASSPGTGQAFF
TRBJ2-3	TRBV7-3	CASSPGGDTQYF
TRBJ2-5	TRBV9	CASSVEGWGEGTQYF
TRBJ2-1	TRBV29-1	CSARDYNEQFF
TRBJ2-7	TRBV4-1	CASSQDRDLDYEQYF
TRBJ2-1	TRBV7-6	CASSPGTEYNEQFF
TRBJ1-5	TRBV19	CASSIDKHRSGNQPQHF
TRBJ2-3	TRBV2	CASSVTTTITDTQYF
TRBJ1-1	TRBV12-3/TRBV12-4	CASSLRQNTEAFF
TRBJ2-7	TRBV6-1	CASSESIGASYEQYF
TRBJ2-7	TRBV29-1	CSVTDSSYEQYF
TRBJ1-6	TRBV9	CASSVTNGPPLHF
TRBJ1-3	TRBV5-1	CASSLDGLSGNTIYF
TRBJ2-2	TRBV5-1	CASKVAPNTGELFF
TRBJ1-1	TRBV19	CASSRSSAEAFF
TRBJ2-5	TRBV9	CASSVAGTAETQYF
TRBJ1-1	TRBV11-1	CATRQGRKDTEAFF
TRBJ1-4	TRBV7-9	CASSQFNEKLFF
TRBJ2-4	TRBV3-1/TRBV3-2	CASSQGETRLGKNIQYF
TRBJ2-1	TRBV18	CASSPTPGQPGLAGLKTYNEQFF
TRBJ1-2	TRBV28	CATRGGAGYGYTF
TRBJ1-4	TRBV27	CASSPTGGHEKLFF
TRBJ1-4	TRBV6-5	CASSYSSYNEKLFF